These 28 T cell receptor beta chains were sequenced from one sample in a study of blood T cell repertoires in COVID-19. Data came from immunoSEQ multiplex PCR; TCRdb stores just in-frame clones and leaves some out. This table has about 110,000 clones, 70% to 90% appearing once. Sequenced sample: peripheral blood. These receptors came from a human donor in a cohort sampled during active COVID-19.

The chain recombines TRBV18 with TRBJ1-5; D possibly corresponds to TRBD1 (5 bases). Germline values: CDR1 KGHSH, CDR2 LQKENI. Trimming took off 2 bases at V and 7 bases at J, with 9 bases between the two ends. The CDR3 covers 13 residues. Written as DNA, the CDR3 is TGTGCCAGCTCACCAGGGGCCGGGCAGCCCCAGCATTTT. This codes for CASSPGAGQPQHF.

The chain is built from TRBV6-5 and TRBJ2-1; 7 bases map to TRBD1. Trimming removed 9 bases from V and 4 bases from J; junction bases left unmatched: 12. The CDR3 runs 15 residues. CDR1 MNHEY and CDR2 SVGAGI come from the germline V gene. CDR3 loop: CASWTRDSFYNEQFF. Here the CDR3 DNA reads TGTGCCAGTTGGACTCGGGACAGTTTTTACAATGAGCAGTTCTTC.

J is TRBJ2-3 and V is TRBV5-8; maybe TRBD2 (6 bases). V dropped 6 bases and J dropped 2 bases, with 13 bases sitting between them. CDR1 is SGHTS and CDR2 is YDEGEE in the germline V gene. The CDR3 runs 14 residues. The CDR3 loop reads CASNSGLLTDTQYF. The CDR3 DNA sequence: TGTGCCAGCAACTCGGGACTCCTCACAGATACGCAGTATTTT.

The chain has TRBV28 and TRBJ2-6; 9 bases align to TRBD1. This CDR3 region has 20 residues. V shed 6 bases and J 3 bases; nucleotides not matched to a gene: 18. Germline V gene lookup returns CDR1 MDHEN and CDR2 SYDVKM. The CDR3 here is CASSLRRTPGTGNGANVLTF. CDR3 bases: TGTGCCAGCAGCCTGAGGCGCACTCCCGGGACAGGGAATGGGGCCAACGTCCTGACTTTC.

This clone came up a few times. The chain carries TRBV10-2 and TRBJ1-1, with a tentative D call TRBD1 (5 bases). The CDR3 loop spans 10 amino acids. V lost 4 bases to trimming and J lost 14 bases, with 11 bases between them. The V gene's germline CDR1 is WSHSY and CDR2 SAAADI. The CDR3 loop reads CASSAGIVFF. The CDR3 region has the DNA TGCGCCAGCAGTGCAGGGATTGTATTCTTT.

This clone was observed a handful of times. DNA of the CDR3: TGTGCCAGCAGTCCGGGGGGGTCTACGAACACTGAAGCTTTCTTT. This translates into CASSPGGSTNTEAFF. The chain combines TRBV28 with TRBJ1-1; D might be TRBD1 (5 bases). The V end was cut by 5 bases, the J end by 1 base, with 14 bases between. The V gene's germline CDR1 is MDHEN and CDR2 SYDVKM. This CDR3 is built from 15 residues.

This chain links TRBV12-3 or TRBV12-4 with TRBJ1-1; D unresolved. The CDR3 runs to 12 residues. The germline V and J ends were trimmed by 1 base and 5 bases, with 5 bases remaining between them. The CDR3 DNA reads as TGTGCCAGCAGTTTAGTCGGTACTGAAGCTTTCTTT. It yields the protein CASSLVGTEAFF.

V usage is TRBV2 and J usage is TRBJ2-7; TRBD1 aligns across 8 bases. The CDR3 extends over 14 amino acids. The germline V gene has CDR1 SNHLY and CDR2 FYNNEI. V gave up 2 bases and J gave up 4 bases; unmatched junction bases: 4. The CDR3 loop reads CASSERTGMYEQYF. CDR3 in DNA: TGTGCCAGCAGTGAACGGACAGGGATGTACGAGCAGTACTTC.

The chain combines TRBV3-1 (or the pseudogene TRBV3-2) with TRBJ2-3; 7 nucleotides agree with TRBD2. The ends lost 4 bases at V and 8 bases at J; junction bases unmatched: 9. The CDR3 sequence is 14 residues long. Germline V gives CDR1 LGHDT, CDR2 YNNKEL (reference sequence). The CDR3 bases are TGTGCCAGCAGCCCCTCCGGGGGGTATCGTACGCAGTATTTT. Translated: CASSPSGGYRTQYF.

V and J are TRBV24-1 and TRBJ2-1, with 11 bases lining up with TRBD2. The CDR3 is made up of 16 amino acids. Germline CDR1 and CDR2: KGHDR and SFDVKD. V dropped 3 bases and J dropped 7; count of bases not matched to a gene: 7. The CDR3 is CATSDDSGRAWNEQFF. Written as DNA, the CDR3 is TGTGCCACCAGTGATGATAGCGGGAGGGCGTGGAATGAGCAGTTCTTC.

The rearrangement joins TRBV7-2 to TRBJ1-1; 8 positions agree with TRBD1. The length of the CDR3 is 15 residues. The ends lost 1 base at V and 5 bases at J; junction bases unmatched: 6. Germline V gives CDR1 SGHTA, CDR2 FQGNSA. This chain's CDR3 is CASSLVRGQGTEAFF. For the CDR3, the DNA is TGTGCCAGCAGCTTAGTCAGGGGGCAGGGGACTGAAGCTTTCTTT.

CDR3 loop: CASSPWRLGNQPQHF. As DNA, the CDR3 is TGTGCCAGCAGCCCCTGGAGGCTAGGCAATCAGCCCCAGCATTTT. This chain links TRBV6-5 with TRBJ1-5, with D uncertain. V gave up 6 bases and J gave up 2 bases, with 14 bases separating them. The CDR3 is 15 residues long. CDR1 MNHEY and CDR2 SVGAGI come from the germline V gene.

V is TRBV19 and J is TRBJ2-7; D perhaps matches TRBD1 (6 bases). Trimming removed 5 bases at V and 5 bases at J, with 13 bases between. Germline CDR1 LNHDA, CDR2 SQIVND (reference sequence). This CDR3 is 13 amino acids long. The DNA for the CDR3 is TGTGCCAGTAGTTACACAGGGAAGGACGAGCAGTACTTC. Encoded protein: CASSYTGKDEQYF.

The chain employs TRBV19 and TRBJ2-2; D unresolved. The germline gives CDR1 LNHDA, CDR2 SQIVND (reference sequence). The CDR3 runs to 12 residues. Between the trimmed V and J ends, which lost 7 bases and 6 bases, there was a span of 9 bases. CDR3 amino acids: CASTLHSGELFF. In DNA form, the CDR3 reads TGTGCCAGTACCCTTCACTCCGGGGAGCTGTTTTTT.

This clone was counted once. The chain uses TRBV2 and TRBJ2-5; perhaps TRBD1 as D (6 bases). This CDR3 is 14 amino acids long. V was trimmed by 6 bases and J by 0 bases, leaving 11 bases between them. Looked up from germline, CDR1 is SNHLY and CDR2 is FYNNEI. Here the CDR3 DNA reads TGTGCCAGCAGAGCAACAGGGAACCAAGAGACCCAGTACTTC. Its protein product is CASRATGNQETQYF.

The chain is built from TRBV6-6 and TRBJ2-1; 7 bases agree with TRBD1. The CDR3 runs to 13 residues. J gave up 8 bases and V 7 bases, and 8 bases lay outside the gene matches. CDR1 is MNHNY and CDR2 is SVGAGI in the germline V gene (reference sequence). The CDR3 protein is CASTRQGRDEQFF. The CDR3 DNA follows: TGTGCCAGCACCCGACAGGGTCGGGATGAGCAGTTCTTC.

CDR3: CASSFSPGQGRFTQYF. The CDR3, as DNA: TGTGCCAGCAGTTTCTCACCGGGACAGGGACGCTTTACGCAGTATTTT. This chain joins TRBV6-5 and TRBJ2-3, with TRBD1 matching 9 bases. J gave up 8 bases and V 4 bases, and 13 bases lay outside the gene matches. CDR3 length equals 16 residues. The germline gives CDR1 MNHEY, CDR2 SVGAGI.

The CDR3 DNA follows: TGTGCCAGCAGCTTGGGGACAGCCTCCTATGGCTACACCTTC. Residues: CASSLGTASYGYTF. The chain links TRBV7-8 to TRBJ1-2, with TRBD1 identical over 7 bases. V gave up 3 bases and J gave up 4 bases; unmatched junction bases: 5. CDR1 is SGHVS and CDR2 is FQNEAQ in the germline V gene. This CDR3 has 14 amino acids.

This sequence joins TRBV5-8 and TRBJ2-7; 12 positions agree with TRBD2. The CDR3 consists of 15 residues. The V gene's germline CDR1 is SGHTS and CDR2 YDEGEE. J gave up 0 bases and V 3 bases, and 1 base lay outside the gene matches. CDR3 region: CASSWTSGISYEQYF. CDR3 sequence (DNA): TGTGCCAGCAGCTGGACTAGCGGGATCTCCTACGAGCAGTACTTC.

This clone was observed a few times. The V gene is TRBV6-2 or TRBV6-3, the J gene TRBJ1-5, with D possibly matching TRBD1 (6 bases). Germline loops: CDR1 MNHEY, CDR2 SVGEGT. With 5 bases removed from V and 3 bases from J, the gap between germline ends came to 17 bases. There are 16 residues in the CDR3. The CDR3 reads CASSDQQGVTNQPQHF. In nucleotides, the CDR3 is TGTGCCAGCAGTGACCAACAGGGAGTTACCAATCAGCCCCAGCATTTT.

This rearrangement joins TRBV5-1 to TRBJ1-5; 8 bases are a match to TRBD1. V lost 5 bases and J lost 3; bases outside the gene matches: 13. The germline V gene encodes CDR1 SGHRS and CDR2 YFSETQ. This CDR3 has 17 amino acids. The chain's CDR3 is CASREVPGQEVNQPQHF. Written as DNA, the CDR3 is TGCGCCAGCAGAGAAGTACCGGGACAGGAGGTCAATCAGCCCCAGCATTTT. Using reference TRBV5-1 and TRBJ1-5 for the parts outside the CDR3, the full variable domain is KAGVTQTPRYLIKTRGQQVTLSCSPISGHRSVSWYQQTPGQGLQFLFEYFSETQRNKGNFPGRFSGRQFSNSRSEMNVSTLELGDSALYLCASREVPGQEVNQPQHFGDGTRLSIL.

V and J are TRBV9 and TRBJ2-3; D not certain. The CDR3 runs to 14 residues. Germline values: CDR1 SGDLS, CDR2 YYNGEE. Trimming removed 0 bases from V and 1 base from J, with 6 bases in between. The chain's CDR3 is CASSVDVGTDTQYF. The CDR3 nucleotides are TGTGCCAGCAGCGTAGATGTAGGCACAGATACGCAGTATTTT.

The chain employs TRBV15 and TRBJ2-2, with unresolved D. This CDR3 region has 14 residues. Trimming cost V 2 bases and J 8 bases, with 12 bases left between them. Germline CDR1 and CDR2: LNHNV and YYDKDF (reference sequence). The CDR3, as DNA: TGTGCCACCAGCAGACGTGAGTCTCCTGGGGAGCTGTTTTTT. Translating gives CATSRRESPGELFF.

This chain uses TRBV7-2 with TRBJ2-5, with D perhaps matching TRBD2 (7 bases). Trimming shortened V by 5 bases and J by 6 bases, and 13 bases separated the two germline ends. Germline V lookup: CDR1 SGHTA, CDR2 FQGNSA. This CDR3 comprises 13 residues. The CDR3 sequence: CASSIGGLQTQYF. The DNA for the CDR3 is TGTGCCAGCAGCATCGGGGGGCTTCAGACCCAGTACTTC. The variable domain in full, completed from reference TRBV7-2 and TRBJ2-5, reads GAGVSQSPSNKVTEKGKDVELRCDPISGHTALYWYRQSLGQGLEFLIYFQGNSAPDKSGLPSDRFSAERTGGSVSTLTIQRTQQEDSAVYLCASSIGGLQTQYFGPGTRLLVL.

The rearrangement joins TRBV24-1 to TRBJ2-3; D call uncertain. Trimming took off 3 bases at V and 5 bases at J, with 8 bases between the two ends. The CDR3 is 13 amino acids. CDR1 and CDR2 (germline): KGHDR, SFDVKD. As DNA, the CDR3 is TGTGCCACCAGTGATGGCCATCTAGATACGCAGTATTTT. Protein sequence: CATSDGHLDTQYF.

This chain connects TRBV25-1 to TRBJ2-5, with a possible D match to TRBD2 (5 bases). Trimming shortened V by 0 bases and J by 1 base, and 12 bases separated the two germline ends. The CDR3 consists of 16 residues. Per germline, CDR1 MGHDK and CDR2 SYGVNS. CDR3 DNA sequence: TGTGCCAGCAGTGAATATCAGGCCGGGGTCCAAGAGACCCAGTACTTC. This translates into CASSEYQAGVQETQYF.

The chain uses TRBV2 and TRBJ2-5; 8 nucleotides match TRBD2. Germline trimming cut 6 bases from V and 3 bases from J; bases unmatched to any gene: 6. Germline-derived CDR1 and CDR2 are SNHLY and FYNNEI. The CDR3 covers 14 residues. As DNA, the CDR3 is TGTGCCAGCAGGGGAGCGGGGGTGGAAGAGACCCAGTACTTC. Protein sequence: CASRGAGVEETQYF.

This chain connects TRBV5-4 to TRBJ2-7, with 9 bases that match TRBD1. This CDR3 comprises 14 residues. After removal of 9 bases from V and 3 bases from J, the junction contained 10 bases not matched to a gene. Germline V gives CDR1 SGHNT, CDR2 YYREEE (reference sequence). In nucleotides, the CDR3 is TGTGCCACAAAACCGGGACAGGGAATCTACGAGCAGTACTTC. Translated, it gives CATKPGQGIYEQYF.